What follows are 10 T cell receptor beta chains derived from one specimen sequenced in a study of Ad26.COV2.S vaccination and SARS-CoV-2 variants. This table comes from immunoSEQ multiplex PCR, and its TCRdb copy is limited to in-frame clones, with some not included. Of about 400,000 clones in the sample, roughly 90% were seen once. The treatment: some 20 received Ad26.COV2.S at low or high dose, single or two shots; a few received placebo; per-sample allocation not given. It was on day 63 after the first vaccine or placebo injection that samples were taken. This material consisted of peripheral blood, taken in a trial of Ad26.COV2.S vaccine versus placebo. These receptors all come from a person between 18 and 59 years old who received the Ad26.COV2.S COVID-19 vaccine or a placebo.

J is TRBJ2-1 and V is TRBV6-2 or TRBV6-3; no reliable D call. The germline V gene has CDR1 MNHEY and CDR2 SVGEGT. With 0 bases removed from V and 6 bases from J, the gap between germline ends came to 6 bases. CDR3 length: 13 residues. As DNA, the CDR3 is TGTGCCAGCAGTTACTCGAGTATCAATGAGCAGTTCTTC. Protein product: CASSYSSINEQFF.

In this sample, this clone turned up once. This sequence joins TRBV4-1 and TRBJ2-1; 7 positions agree with TRBD1. The CDR3 loop spans 15 amino acids. V was pared by 6 bases and J by 8 bases, with 13 bases of the junction left unmatched. Germline CDR1 is MGHRA and CDR2 is YSYEKL. The CDR3 reads CASSRTGALVDEQFF. Here the CDR3 DNA reads TGCGCCAGCAGTAGGACAGGTGCCCTGGTGGATGAGCAGTTCTTC.

The chain joins TRBV5-6 to TRBJ2-1; D gene uncertain. Germline assignment: CDR1 SGHDT and CDR2 YYEEEE. The CDR3 loop spans 14 amino acids. Trimming removed 2 bases from V and 7 bases from J, with 13 bases in between. CDR3 in amino acids: CASSFIVPENEQFF. CDR3 nucleotides: TGTGCCAGCAGCTTCATTGTACCAGAGAATGAGCAGTTCTTC.

V is TRBV19 and J is TRBJ2-1; 10 bases fit TRBD1. CDR1 is LNHDA, CDR2 SQIVND, per germline (reference sequence). After removal of 1 base from V and 16 bases from J, the junction contained 10 bases not matched to a gene. The CDR3 is 14 residues long. CDR3 coding DNA: TGTGCCAGTAGTATAGCTCGAACCGGGACAGGGGACTTCTTC. It yields the protein CASSIARTGTGDFF.

This clone was seen a few times. The V call is TRBV3-1 (or the pseudogene TRBV3-2), the J call TRBJ2-5; D is perhaps TRBD1 or TRBD2 (5 bases each). The V end lost 5 bases, the J end lost 0 bases, and 7 bases lay between the germline ends. The CDR3 runs 13 residues. CDR1 is LGHDT and CDR2 is YNNKEL in the germline V gene (reference sequence). The chain's CDR3 is CASSGGHQETQYF. The CDR3 nucleotides are TGTGCCAGCAGCGGGGGACACCAAGAGACCCAGTACTTC.

The rearrangement uses TRBV28 and TRBJ1-5, with D possibly TRBD1 on 5 matching bases. The germline V gene encodes CDR1 MDHEN and CDR2 SYDVKM. There are 14 residues in the CDR3. Between the trimmed V and J ends, which lost 1 base and 5 bases, there was a span of 9 bases. CDR3 in amino acids: CASSLSGTDQPQHF. The CDR3 DNA reads as TGTGCCAGCAGTTTATCAGGGACGGATCAGCCCCAGCATTTT.

V and J are TRBV7-9 and TRBJ2-7; 15 nucleotides align to TRBD2. V was pared by 5 bases and J by 0 bases, with 11 bases of the junction left unmatched. The germline CDR1 and CDR2 sequences are SEHNR and FQNEAQ (reference sequence). The CDR3 length is 19 residues. CDR3 nucleotides: TGTGCCAGCAGCGACACCGGGACTAGCGGGGGGACGAGCTCCTACGAGCAGTACTTC. As protein: CASSDTGTSGGTSSYEQYF. The whole variable domain, remainder taken from reference TRBV7-9 and TRBJ2-7, is DTGVSQNPRHKITKRGQNVTFRCDPISEHNRLYWYRQTLGQGPEFLTYFQNEAQLEKSRLLSDRFSAERPKGSFSTLEIQRTEQGDSAMYLCASSDTGTSGGTSSYEQYFGPGTRLTVT.

The chain employs TRBV15 and TRBJ2-1; D possibly corresponds to TRBD1 (6 bases). Germline CDR1 reads LNHNV; CDR2 reads YYDKDF (reference sequence). Trimming shortened V by 3 bases and J by 6 bases, and 15 bases separated the two germline ends. CDR3 length: 15 amino acids. CDR3 coding DNA: TGTGCCACCAGCAGGGACAGTATCCTCGCCAATGAGCAGTTCTTC. Protein product: CATSRDSILANEQFF.

The CDR3 DNA reads TGTGCCAGCACCGCAGGGGGCTCCTACAATGAGCAGTTCTTC. It yields the protein CASTAGGSYNEQFF. This chain uses TRBV5-4 with TRBJ2-1, with 7 bases identical to TRBD1. The CDR3 extends over 14 amino acids. Trimming cost V 6 bases and J 0 bases; bases outside gene matches: 3. Looked up from germline, CDR1 is SGHNT and CDR2 is YYREEE (reference sequence).

The genes are TRBV27 and TRBJ2-1; D is perhaps TRBD2 (6 bases). V lost 2 bases to trimming and J lost 8 bases, with 16 bases between them. CDR3 length: 15 amino acids. The V gene's germline CDR1 is MNHEY and CDR2 SMNVEV (reference sequence). The CDR3 is CASSLAAGRFHEQFF. The CDR3 region has the DNA TGTGCCAGCAGTTTAGCGGCGGGGAGGTTTCATGAGCAGTTCTTC.